These 28 T cell receptor beta chains were all obtained from the same sample, sequenced in a study of T cells in Graves' hyperthyroidism and ophthalmopathy. Amplified TCR beta CDR3 regions derived from RNA transcripts. During a first-round RT-PCR of the TCR CDR3, the HTBI primer set was used. TCRdb re-derived calls from the multiplex PCR reads in MiXCR, one entry per CDR3 protein. The sample consists of around 610,000 distinct CDR3 sequences, about 15% of them appearing once. The sample consisted of blood. The receptors were sampled from a woman aged 40 to 55 with Graves' ophthalmopathy.

The rearrangement joins TRBV5-6 to TRBJ1-2, with D maybe TRBD1 (6 bases). Trimming took off 2 bases at V and 7 bases at J, with 12 bases between the two ends. The CDR3 sequence is 13 residues long. Germline CDR1 reads SGHDT; CDR2 reads YYEEEE. The CDR3 is CASSFLQGSGYTF. The CDR3 region has the DNA TGTGCCAGCAGCTTCTTACAGGGCAGTGGCTACACCTTC.

The J gene is TRBJ2-7, the V gene TRBV5-1, with D hard to call. Trimming stripped 4 bases from V and 6 bases from J, with 17 bases between. Germline CDR1 and CDR2: SGHRS and YFSETQ. The CDR3 has 14 amino acids. CDR3 bases: TGCGCCAGCAGCAGTGTAAGTCTAGGCGGCGAGCAGTACTTC. This encodes CASSSVSLGGEQYF. The whole variable domain, filled in from reference TRBV5-1 and TRBJ2-7, reads KAGVTQTPRYLIKTRGQQVTLSCSPISGHRSVSWYQQTPGQGLQFLFEYFSETQRNKGNFPGRFSGRQFSNSRSEMNVSTLELGDSALYLCASSSVSLGGEQYFGPGTRLTVT.

This clonotype was seen at least ten times. The J gene is TRBJ1-5, the V gene TRBV12-3 or TRBV12-4; possibly TRBD1 for D (5 bases). The V end was cut by 6 bases, the J end by 7 bases, with 10 bases between. CDR3 length: 12 residues. In nucleotides, the CDR3 is TGTGCCAGCAGCCAGGGTACCCAGCCCCAGCATTTT. Translation gives CASSQGTQPQHF.

This clonotype was observed at least ten times. The chain recombines TRBV20-1 with TRBJ2-1; TRBD1 is a possible D gene (6 bases). Per the germline V gene, CDR1 is DFQATT and CDR2 is SNEGSKA (reference sequence). V shed 0 bases and J shed 3 bases, with 9 bases lying between them. This CDR3 is 14 amino acids long. Here the CDR3 DNA reads TGCAGTGCTAGAGATGGGGACAACTACAATGAGCAGTTCTTC. It encodes CSARDGDNYNEQFF.

This clonotype came up a few times. The CDR3 coding sequence is TGTGCCAGTGAGGGGATCACTGAAGCTTTCTTT. Its translation is CASEGITEAFF. The gene calls are TRBV28 and TRBJ1-1; possible D gene TRBD1, 5 bases. The CDR3 runs 11 residues. From germline, CDR1 is MDHEN and CDR2 SYDVKM. Trimming left V 9 bases short and J 4 bases short, with 9 bases between.

This clonotype came up many times. The chain links TRBV6-2 or TRBV6-3 to TRBJ2-6; 7 nucleotides line up with TRBD1. The junction had 10 bases not matched to a gene; V was cut back by 8 bases and J by 0 bases. The CDR3 is made up of 17 amino acids. Germline CDR1 MNHEY, CDR2 SVGEGT. The CDR3 protein is CASATGIFFSGANVLTF. The CDR3 nucleotides are TGTGCCAGCGCGACAGGGATCTTCTTCTCTGGGGCCAACGTCCTGACTTTC.

At least ten counts were recorded for this clonotype. As DNA, the CDR3 is TGTGCCAGTAGTATAGGGCAGGGGATCTACGAGCAGTACTTC. It is translated as CASSIGQGIYEQYF. This sequence joins TRBV19 and TRBJ2-7; the D gene is possibly TRBD1 (6 bases). This CDR3 is built from 14 residues. The germline V gene encodes CDR1 LNHDA and CDR2 SQIVND (reference sequence). The V and J ends lost 1 base and 3 bases respectively, with 10 bases between them.

J is TRBJ1-1 and V is TRBV11-2, with no clear D. Trimming removed 3 bases from V and 4 bases from J, with 21 bases in between. This CDR3 is built from 17 residues. From germline, CDR1 is SGHAT and CDR2 FQNNGV. This CDR3 is CASSLGFDLTGSTEAFF. CDR3 nucleotides: TGTGCCAGCAGCTTGGGATTTGACCTTACGGGAAGCACTGAAGCTTTCTTT.

This clonotype was seen a few times. The rearrangement uses TRBV27 and TRBJ2-7, with D perhaps TRBD1 (5 bases). Germline-derived CDR1 and CDR2 are MNHEY and SMNVEV (reference sequence). The CDR3 spans 15 residues. V was pared by 2 bases and J by 3 bases, with 14 bases between. CDR3 bases: TGTGCCAGCAGTTTAATTGGGGCGGCGGACTACGAGCAGTACTTC. Translation gives CASSLIGAADYEQYF.

The table lists this clonotype with a few counts. V is TRBV29-1 and J is TRBJ1-2, with 7 bases aligning to TRBD1. With V trimmed by 4 bases and J by 4 bases, 9 bases remained unmatched. The CDR3 spans 14 residues. CDR1 is SQVTM and CDR2 is ANQGSEA in the germline V gene. CDR3 region: CSVVPVTGTYGYTF. CDR3 bases: TGCAGCGTTGTGCCTGTGACAGGGACCTATGGCTACACCTTC.

This clonotype occurred a few times. The chain recombines TRBV19 with TRBJ1-5; TRBD1 might be the D (6 bases). Germline CDR1 LNHDA, CDR2 SQIVND (reference sequence). Trimming stripped 5 bases from V and 5 bases from J, with 16 bases between. The CDR3 runs to 15 residues. CDR3: CASSAQRGGDQPQHF. CDR3 nucleotides: TGTGCCAGTAGTGCCCAAAGGGGGGGTGATCAGCCCCAGCATTTT.

This clonotype was counted only a few times. This chain links TRBV12-3 or TRBV12-4 with TRBJ1-4, with D maybe TRBD1 (5 bases). CDR3 length: 12 residues. Trimming removed 6 bases from V and 13 bases from J, with 15 bases in between. The CDR3 reads CASSGDGFGLFF. The CDR3 DNA is TGTGCCAGCAGCGGGGACGGGTTCGGACTGTTTTTT.

In its sample, this clonotype was seen many times. The rearrangement uses TRBV6-2 or TRBV6-3 and TRBJ2-5; a weak D match, TRBD2 (5 bases). Germline V gives CDR1 MNHEY, CDR2 SVGEGT. Trimming removed 7 bases at V and 4 bases at J, with 10 bases between. There are 12 residues in the CDR3. The DNA of the CDR3 is TGTGCCAGCAACCCTGCGGGAGAGACCCAGTACTTC. Its protein product is CASNPAGETQYF.

The sample holds many counts of this clonotype. The rearrangement joins TRBV19 to TRBJ1-1; D gene ambiguous. This CDR3 is built from 15 residues. The germline V gene has CDR1 LNHDA and CDR2 SQIVND (reference sequence). V lost 5 bases to trimming and J lost 1 base, with 14 bases between them. The CDR3 DNA reads as TGTGCCAGTAGTCCACCCCAAATCCAGAACACTGAAGCTTTCTTT. Translated, it gives CASSPPQIQNTEAFF.

This clonotype showed up many times. The chain couples TRBV6-7 to TRBJ2-7, with TRBD1 as a possible D gene (6 bases). TRBV6-7 is treated as an ORF (open reading frame) with a function not yet certain. V was cut by 7 bases and J by 4 bases, with 17 bases left in between. This CDR3 is built from 14 residues. CDR3 nucleotides: TGTGCCAGCAACCTCCCGGGACAAGATTACGAGCAGTACTTC. As protein: CASNLPGQDYEQYF.

The rearrangement links TRBV6-1 to TRBJ2-7; D ambiguous. Trimming took off 2 bases at V and 2 bases at J, with 10 bases between the two ends. The CDR3 loop spans 14 amino acids. Germline lookup yields CDR1 MNHNS and CDR2 SASEGT. The CDR3 nucleotides read TGTGCCAGCAGTGAATGGCGCCAGGCCTACGAGCAGTACTTC. It encodes CASSEWRQAYEQYF.

This clonotype has at least ten counts. CDR3 sequence (DNA): TGTGCCACCAGACTAGCAACAGATACGCAGTATTTT. Residues: CATRLATDTQYF. V gene TRBV2 combines with J gene TRBJ2-3, with 7 positions matching TRBD2. The V segment lost 10 bases and the J segment 3 bases; nucleotides outside the gene matches: 4. CDR1 and CDR2 from the germline V gene are SNHLY and FYNNEI. The CDR3 runs to 12 residues.

The V call is TRBV4-2, the J call TRBJ1-1, with TRBD1 identical over 8 bases. Trimming removed 0 bases from V and 5 bases from J; junction bases left unmatched: 11. This CDR3 comprises 17 residues. Germline V gene data show CDR1 as LGHNA and CDR2 as YNFKEQ. The CDR3 bases are TGTGCCAGCAGCCAAGATACCCGACAGGGGTGGAGGACTGAAGCTTTCTTT. Its protein is CASSQDTRQGWRTEAFF.

The chain carries TRBV7-2 and TRBJ2-7; the D gene is possibly TRBD2 (6 bases). Trimming removed 3 bases from V and 3 bases from J, with 12 bases in between. CDR3 length equals 14 residues. Germline CDR1 SGHTA, CDR2 FQGNSA. CDR3 in DNA: TGTGCCAGCAGCTTTACTCGGCGGGACTACGAGCAGTACTTC. It codes for CASSFTRRDYEQYF. The variable domain in full, with the rest retrieved from reference TRBV7-2 and TRBJ2-7, is GAGVSQSPSNKVTEKGKDVELRCDPISGHTALYWYRQSLGQGLEFLIYFQGNSAPDKSGLPSDRFSAERTGGSVSTLTIQRTQQEDSAVYLCASSFTRRDYEQYFGPGTRLTVT.

The table lists this clonotype with many counts. This chain connects TRBV28 to TRBJ1-1; D might be TRBD1 (6 bases). V lost 3 bases to trimming and J lost 4 bases, with 15 bases between them. CDR3 length equals 15 residues. CDR1 is MDHEN, CDR2 SYDVKM, per germline. Here the CDR3 reads CASSLSVRGSTEAFF. CDR3 DNA: TGTGCCAGCAGTTTGTCCGTCAGGGGTAGCACTGAAGCTTTCTTT.

V gene TRBV19 combines with J gene TRBJ2-5, with 7 bases fitting TRBD2. This CDR3 has 16 residues. V gave up 5 bases and J gave up 5 bases; unmatched junction bases: 14. The germline gives CDR1 LNHDA, CDR2 SQIVND (reference sequence). The CDR3, as DNA: TGTGCCAGTAGTCCCTCGGGGAGGGGATCTGAGGAGACCCAGTACTTC. Its translation: CASSPSGRGSEETQYF. Combining the CDR3 with reference TRBV19 and TRBJ2-5 gives the whole variable domain DGGITQSPKYLFRKEGQNVTLSCEQNLNHDAMYWYRQDPGQGLRLIYYSQIVNDFQKGDIAEGYSVSREKKESFPLTVTSAQKNPTAFYLCASSPSGRGSEETQYFGPGTRLLVL.

This clonotype has just a few counts. V usage is TRBV7-9 and J usage is TRBJ2-5, with D possibly TRBD2 on 6 matching bases. The ends were cut back, 5 bases at V and 4 bases at J, with 17 bases in the middle. Germline lookup yields CDR1 SEHNR and CDR2 FQNEAQ (reference sequence). CDR3 length equals 15 residues. The CDR3 loop is CASSAQAGQGETQYF. Written as DNA, the CDR3 is TGTGCCAGCAGCGCACAAGCGGGCCAGGGAGAGACCCAGTACTTC. Drawing the rest from reference TRBV7-9 and TRBJ2-5, the complete variable domain is DTGVSQNPRHKITKRGQNVTFRCDPISEHNRLYWYRQTLGQGPEFLTYFQNEAQLEKSRLLSDRFSAERPKGSFSTLEIQRTEQGDSAMYLCASSAQAGQGETQYFGPGTRLLVL.

There are many counts of this clonotype. The chain couples TRBV6-2 or TRBV6-3 to TRBJ2-2; 7 bases are shared with TRBD1. The germline CDR1 and CDR2 sequences are MNHEY and SVGEGT. The CDR3 loop spans 14 amino acids. V was clipped by 9 bases and J by 7 bases; unmatched bases: 11. The CDR3 loop reads CASSAGGRNGELFF. CDR3 nucleotides: TGTGCCAGTTCAGCAGGGGGTCGTAACGGGGAGCTGTTTTTT.

V usage is TRBV24-1 and J usage is TRBJ2-5; D remains unclear. Germline V gene data show CDR1 as KGHDR and CDR2 as SFDVKD. Trimming shortened V by 1 base and J by 5 bases, and 10 bases separated the two germline ends. CDR3 length: 14 residues. This CDR3 is CATSDFPAPETQYF. CDR3 DNA sequence: TGTGCCACCAGTGATTTTCCTGCCCCCGAGACCCAGTACTTC.

This clonotype was seen ten or more times. The rearrangement joins TRBV5-4 to TRBJ2-2; 10 bases align to TRBD2. The CDR3 loop spans 17 amino acids. With 2 bases clipped from V and 5 bases from J, the junction kept 9 bases outside the gene matches. CDR1 is SGHNT and CDR2 is YYREEE in the germline V gene (reference sequence). For the CDR3, the DNA is TGTGCCAGCAGCTTTCCGCTAGCGGGAGTCGGTACCGGGGAGCTGTTTTTT. This gives the protein CASSFPLAGVGTGELFF.

The J gene is TRBJ2-5, the V gene TRBV28; perhaps TRBD1 as D (5 bases). This CDR3 region has 16 residues. Trimming took 2 bases from V and 2 from J, leaving 15 bases between them. CDR1 is MDHEN and CDR2 is SYDVKM in the germline V gene. In DNA form, the CDR3 reads TGTGCCAGCAGTTTACCCCCCCGACAGTTACAAGAGACCCAGTACTTC. Protein: CASSLPPRQLQETQYF.

In its sample, this clonotype was seen many times. The chain carries TRBV5-1 and TRBJ1-1; D gene uncertain. V shed 4 bases and J shed 0 bases, with 10 bases lying between them. Germline CDR1 SGHRS, CDR2 YFSETQ. The CDR3 is made up of 14 amino acids. The CDR3 reads CASSNGDMNTEAFF. As DNA, the CDR3 is TGCGCCAGCAGCAACGGTGACATGAACACTGAAGCTTTCTTT.

A remark on this clonotype: The junction does not match germline at one end; this may be a read error. The chain employs TRBV6-1 and TRBJ2-5, with unresolved D. The CDR3 consists of 14 residues. Germline V gives CDR1 MNHNS, CDR2 SASEGT. DNA of the CDR3: TGTACCAGCAGTGAAGGGTTTGTCCAAGAGACCCAGTACTTC. It codes for CTSSEGFVQETQYF.